Each of the 16 T cell receptor beta chains below was sequenced from the same sample in a study of technical replicates of blood from several donors. The data were produced by immunoSEQ multiplex PCR, yet TCRdb's version contains in-frame clones alone and is incomplete. Here the sample spans about 91,000 clones, 85% to 95% being singletons. The sequenced sample consisted of T cells isolated from PBMCs. These receptors were taken from a human donor in good health.

The table lists this clone with a count of one. The chain has TRBV7-9 and TRBJ1-1, with D possibly matching TRBD1 (6 bases). From germline, CDR1 is SEHNR and CDR2 FQNEAQ (reference sequence). The V end was cut by 5 bases, the J end by 9 bases, with 13 bases between. The CDR3 has 12 residues. The CDR3 region is CASSPTGFKAFF. CDR3 coding DNA: TGTGCCAGCAGCCCGACAGGTTTTAAAGCTTTCTTT.

The gene calls are TRBV10-3 and TRBJ2-3, with a tentative D call TRBD2 (5 bases). Germline-derived CDR1 and CDR2 are ENHRY and SYGVKD. CDR3 length equals 18 residues. V was cut by 9 bases and J by 1 base, with 26 bases left in between. This CDR3 is CAIATSLGVASRTDTQYF. Here the CDR3 DNA reads TGTGCCATTGCGACGAGCCTCGGGGTAGCCAGTCGCACAGATACGCAGTATTTT.

This clone was seen a few times. The CDR3 region has the DNA TGTGCCAGCAGCGGAGGCCCAGGAGCGGATGAAGCTTTCTTT. It encodes CASSGGPGADEAFF. The genes are TRBV9 and TRBJ1-1; D is unresolved. Germline V gene data show CDR1 as SGDLS and CDR2 as YYNGEE. The V gene lost 3 bases and the J gene lost 7 bases, with 16 bases spanning the gap. The CDR3 consists of 14 residues.

The rearrangement joins TRBV2 to TRBJ1-1; 8 nucleotides align to TRBD1. Germline V gene lookup returns CDR1 SNHLY and CDR2 FYNNEI. V was pared by 4 bases and J by 7 bases, with 2 bases of the junction left unmatched. The CDR3 totals 12 residues. CDR3 coding DNA: TGTGCCAGCAGTGTTGACAGGGGTGAAGCTTTCTTT. It codes for CASSVDRGEAFF.

This sequence joins TRBV11-2 and TRBJ2-5, with D unclear. The germline V and J ends were trimmed by 3 bases and 2 bases, with 7 bases remaining between them. The CDR3 is 13 residues long. Germline lookup yields CDR1 SGHAT and CDR2 FQNNGV. The CDR3 spells CASSFAQQETQYF. The CDR3 coding sequence is TGTGCCAGCAGCTTCGCACAGCAAGAGACCCAGTACTTC.

V usage is TRBV7-2 and J usage is TRBJ1-5, with D possibly TRBD1 on 5 matching bases. CDR3 length: 18 residues. V gave up 0 bases and J gave up 0 bases, with 15 bases separating them. From germline, CDR1 is SGHTA and CDR2 FQGNSA. The CDR3 nucleotides read TGTGCCAGCAGCTTAGCTCCGGGCTTAGGGGATAGCAATCAGCCCCAGCATTTT. Residues: CASSLAPGLGDSNQPQHF.

This chain links TRBV25-1 with TRBJ1-2, with TRBD1 identical over 8 bases. CDR3 length equals 14 residues. Per germline, CDR1 MGHDK and CDR2 SYGVNS. V shed 6 bases and J 2 bases; nucleotides not matched to a gene: 5. The CDR3 bases are TGTGCCAGCAGGGGGACAGGCTTAAACTATGGCTACACCTTC. Translation gives CASRGTGLNYGYTF.

This clone was counted a few times. The chain has TRBV27 and TRBJ1-5, with D perhaps matching TRBD1 (5 bases). The V end lost 4 bases, the J end lost 1 base, and 11 bases lay between the germline ends. Germline loops: CDR1 MNHEY, CDR2 SMNVEV (reference sequence). The length of the CDR3 is 15 residues. The CDR3 region is CASSSDMWSNQPQHF. The CDR3 DNA follows: TGTGCCAGCAGTTCGGACATGTGGAGCAATCAGCCCCAGCATTTT.

The chain carries TRBV9 and TRBJ1-4; TRBD1 matches 8 bases. J was trimmed by 1 base and V by 6 bases; bases with no gene match: 5. This CDR3 spans 15 amino acids. Germline CDR1 SGDLS, CDR2 YYNGEE. The CDR3 reads CASNGQGQTNEKLFF. The DNA for the CDR3 is TGTGCCAGCAACGGACAGGGCCAAACTAATGAAAAACTGTTTTTT.

This clone showed up just a few times. The chain employs TRBV11-2 and TRBJ2-5; D uncertain. The V gene lost 4 bases and the J gene lost 5 bases, with 20 bases spanning the gap. The CDR3 spans 16 residues. The germline V gene encodes CDR1 SGHAT and CDR2 FQNNGV. The CDR3 is CASSSWRIDSEETQYF. The CDR3 DNA follows: TGTGCCAGCAGCTCCTGGAGAATAGATTCGGAGGAGACCCAGTACTTC.

This chain links TRBV28 with TRBJ2-7; 13 bases fit TRBD2. The V gene's germline CDR1 is MDHEN and CDR2 SYDVKM. CDR3 length: 16 amino acids. With 6 bases clipped from V and 2 bases from J, the junction kept 7 bases outside the gene matches. CDR3 residues: CASRAPGTSGTYEQYF. Here the CDR3 DNA reads TGTGCCAGCAGGGCGCCCGGGACTAGCGGGACCTACGAGCAGTACTTC.

This chain uses TRBV9 with TRBJ2-1, with TRBD2 matching over 10 bases. CDR1 SGDLS and CDR2 YYNGEE come from the germline V gene. J lost 5 bases, V lost 0 bases, and 8 bases had no gene match. The CDR3 totals 17 residues. CDR3 loop: CASSVVAGGLLDNEQFF. CDR3 DNA: TGTGCCAGCAGCGTAGTAGCGGGGGGCCTTCTAGACAATGAGCAGTTCTTC.

This chain joins TRBV20-1 and TRBJ2-7; unclear D gene. The CDR3 runs to 11 residues. Germline V gene sequence: CDR1 DFQATT, CDR2 SNEGSKA (reference sequence). V was clipped by 3 bases and J by 6 bases, with 9 bases between them. The CDR3 spells CSASLPIEQYF. As DNA, the CDR3 is TGCAGTGCTAGCCTACCCATCGAGCAGTACTTC.

This sequence joins TRBV19 and TRBJ1-5; TRBD1 is a possible D gene (5 bases). Germline V gene lookup returns CDR1 LNHDA and CDR2 SQIVND (reference sequence). Trimming shortened V by 3 bases and J by 9 bases, and 12 bases separated the two germline ends. This CDR3 region has 13 residues. For the CDR3, the DNA is TGTGCCAGTAGTATGGAAGGGACTTCGCCCCAGCATTTT. Its protein is CASSMEGTSPQHF.

The chain combines TRBV6-6 with TRBJ1-1; 7 bases fit TRBD1. CDR1 is MNHNY, CDR2 SVGAGI, per germline (reference sequence). V lost 0 bases and J lost 12; bases outside the gene matches: 10. This CDR3 has 14 residues. CDR3 in DNA: TGTGCCAGCAGTTACTCAGACAGGGATGGGAGTACTTTCTTT. It translates to CASSYSDRDGSTFF.

The chain combines TRBV10-2 with TRBJ1-2; D ambiguous. Germline CDR1 is WSHSY and CDR2 is SAAADI. The length of the CDR3 is 12 residues. Between the trimmed V and J ends, which lost 5 bases and 4 bases, there was a span of 8 bases. This chain's CDR3 is CASSLPGYGYTF. The CDR3 DNA reads TGCGCCAGCAGTCTTCCGGGCTATGGCTACACCTTC.